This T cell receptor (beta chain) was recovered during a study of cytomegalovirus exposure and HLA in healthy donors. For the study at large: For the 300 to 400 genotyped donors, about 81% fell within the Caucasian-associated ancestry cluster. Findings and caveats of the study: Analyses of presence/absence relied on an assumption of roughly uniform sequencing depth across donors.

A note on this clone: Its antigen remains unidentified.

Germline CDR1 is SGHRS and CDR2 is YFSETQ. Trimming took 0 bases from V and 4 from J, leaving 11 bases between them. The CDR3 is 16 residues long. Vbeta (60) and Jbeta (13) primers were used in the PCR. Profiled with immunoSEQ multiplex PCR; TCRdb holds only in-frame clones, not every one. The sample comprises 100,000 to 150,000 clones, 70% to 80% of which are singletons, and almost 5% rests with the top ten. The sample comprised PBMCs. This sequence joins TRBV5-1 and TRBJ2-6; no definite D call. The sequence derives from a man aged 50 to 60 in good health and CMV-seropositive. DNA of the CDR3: TGCGCCAGCAGCTTGGCGGCCGGGTCCGGGGCCAACGTCCTGACTTTC. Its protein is CASSLAAGSGANVLTF.